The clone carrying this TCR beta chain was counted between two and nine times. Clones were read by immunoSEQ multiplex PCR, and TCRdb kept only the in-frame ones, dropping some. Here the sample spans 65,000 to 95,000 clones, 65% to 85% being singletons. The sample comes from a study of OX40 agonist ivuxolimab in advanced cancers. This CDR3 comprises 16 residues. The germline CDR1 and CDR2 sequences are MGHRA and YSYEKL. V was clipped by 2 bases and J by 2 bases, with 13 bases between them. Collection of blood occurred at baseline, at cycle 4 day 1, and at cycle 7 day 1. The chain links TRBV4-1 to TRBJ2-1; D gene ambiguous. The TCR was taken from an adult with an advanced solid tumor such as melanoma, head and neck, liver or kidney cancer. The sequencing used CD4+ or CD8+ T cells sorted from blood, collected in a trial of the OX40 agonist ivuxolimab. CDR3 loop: CASSQNRPAPYNEQFF. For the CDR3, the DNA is TGCGCCAGCAGCCAAAATCGACCTGCCCCCTACAATGAGCAGTTCTTC.